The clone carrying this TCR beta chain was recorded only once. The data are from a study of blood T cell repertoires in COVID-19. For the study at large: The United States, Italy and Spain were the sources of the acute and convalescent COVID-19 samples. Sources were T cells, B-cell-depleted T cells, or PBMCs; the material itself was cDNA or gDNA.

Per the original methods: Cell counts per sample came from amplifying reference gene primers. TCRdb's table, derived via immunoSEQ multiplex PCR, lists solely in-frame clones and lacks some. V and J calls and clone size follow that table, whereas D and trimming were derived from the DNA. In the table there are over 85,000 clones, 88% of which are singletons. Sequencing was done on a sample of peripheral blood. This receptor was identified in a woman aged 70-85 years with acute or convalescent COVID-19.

CDR3 sequence: CASSYKWTGETYEQYF. CDR3 DNA: TGTGCCAGCAGTTACAAATGGACAGGGGAGACCTACGAGCAGTACTTC. This chain joins TRBV27 and TRBJ2-7, with 9 bases lining up with TRBD1. Germline CDR1 reads MNHEY; CDR2 reads SMNVEV (reference sequence). This CDR3 has 16 amino acids. V lost 4 bases and J lost 2; bases outside the gene matches: 9.